Sequencing of this T cell receptor (beta chain) was carried out in a study of CD4 T cells in relation to SARS-CoV-2 and coronaviruses. Before the COVID-19 pandemic, during about 2010-2019, CD4+ T cells were taken from unexposed donors. CD4 enrichment then naive enrichment separated naive from memory CD4+ cells. Uncultured naive and memory CD4+ T cells supplied DNA for deep TCR-beta sequencing. Assay: immunoSEQ multiplex PCR; the TCRdb copy retains only in-frame clones and omits some. The table lists roughly 60,000 clones, about 94% of them singletons. This clone was detected once. J was trimmed by 5 bases and V by 6 bases; bases with no gene match: 19. Germline-derived CDR1 and CDR2 are SQVTM and ANQGSEA. The CDR3 spans 17 residues.

Sequencing was done on a sample of naive CD4+ T cells from PBMCs. The subset here: naive CD4+ T cells isolated by negative enrichment. This chain links TRBV29-1 with TRBJ1-5; TRBD1 matches 7 bases. This sequence was found in a human donor in good health. In nucleotides, the CDR3 is TGCAGCGTCGCCAACCTTTCAGGGGGAGTGACGGATCAGCCCCAGCATTTT. Its translation: CSVANLSGGVTDQPQHF.